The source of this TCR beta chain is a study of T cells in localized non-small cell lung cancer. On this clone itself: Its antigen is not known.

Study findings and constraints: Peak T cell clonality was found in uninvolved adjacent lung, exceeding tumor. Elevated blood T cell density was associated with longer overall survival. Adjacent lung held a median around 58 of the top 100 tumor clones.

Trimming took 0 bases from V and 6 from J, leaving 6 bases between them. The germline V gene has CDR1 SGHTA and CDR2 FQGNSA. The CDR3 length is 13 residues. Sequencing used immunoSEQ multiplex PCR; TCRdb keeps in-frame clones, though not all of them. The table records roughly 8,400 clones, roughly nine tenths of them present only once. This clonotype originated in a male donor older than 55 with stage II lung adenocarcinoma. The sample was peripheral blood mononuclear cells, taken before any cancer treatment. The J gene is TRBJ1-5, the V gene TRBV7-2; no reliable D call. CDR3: CASSLAFGQPQHF. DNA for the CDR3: TGTGCCAGCAGCTTAGCATTCGGTCAGCCCCAGCATTTT. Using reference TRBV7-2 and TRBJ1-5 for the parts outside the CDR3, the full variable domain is GAGVSQSPSNKVTEKGKDVELRCDPISGHTALYWYRQSLGQGLEFLIYFQGNSAPDKSGLPSDRFSAERTGGSVSTLTIQRTQQEDSAVYLCASSLAFGQPQHFGDGTRLSIL.